The sequence of this TCR beta chain was determined in a study of T cells in Graves' hyperthyroidism and ophthalmopathy. Findings and limits, study-wide: Most thyroid clonotypes expanded above 0.001 appeared in blood too. Before onset, ophthalmopathy was predicted by the model a median around 6 months earlier.

In this sample, this clonotype turned up many times. Its cognate antigen is unknown. If no ophthalmopathy progression occurred within 18 months, Graves' hyperthyroidism was stable. Exclusions: uncontrolled infection, other autoimmune disease, pregnancy, lactation. Trimming shortened V by 1 base and J by 2 bases, and 7 bases separated the two germline ends. The CDR3 spans 14 residues. Germline V CDR1 and CDR2: SGHVS, FQNEAQ. RNA transcripts gave rise to amplified TCR beta CDR3 regions. The HTBI primer set was used in a first-round RT-PCR of the TCR CDR3. TCRdb fed the multiplex PCR reads into MiXCR, producing one record per CDR3 protein. The table includes approximately 420,000 distinct CDR3 sequences, roughly 13% detected once.

Sample: blood. The clonotype was recovered from a woman younger than 35 with Graves' hyperthyroidism. V and J are TRBV7-8 and TRBJ2-3; D is undetermined. CDR3 coding DNA: TGTGCCAGCAGCTTAGGGGTCACCACAGATACGCAGTATTTT. It specifies CASSLGVTTDTQYF.